The clone carrying this T cell receptor (beta chain) was detected a few times. These data belong to a study of T cells in Graves' hyperthyroidism and ophthalmopathy. CDR3 length equals 13 residues. Trimming removed 4 bases from V and 4 bases from J, with 13 bases in between. Germline V gives CDR1 DFQATT, CDR2 SNEGSKA (reference sequence). TCR beta CDR3 region amplification was performed from RNA transcripts. The HTBI primer set served for first-round RT-PCR of the TCR CDR3. TCRdb independently ran MiXCR on the multiplex PCR reads; one entry per CDR3 protein. The table has 600,000 to 850,000 distinct CDR3 sequences, around 20% seen once.

The rearrangement uses TRBV20-1 and TRBJ2-5, with a weak D call TRBD2 (5 bases). This clonotype originated in a woman between 50 and 59 years old with Graves' hyperthyroidism that later progressed to Graves' ophthalmopathy. Specimen: blood. The CDR3 DNA is TGCAGTGCTACGGCGGGCAGTGGAGAGACCCAGTACTTC. Amino acid sequence: CSATAGSGETQYF.